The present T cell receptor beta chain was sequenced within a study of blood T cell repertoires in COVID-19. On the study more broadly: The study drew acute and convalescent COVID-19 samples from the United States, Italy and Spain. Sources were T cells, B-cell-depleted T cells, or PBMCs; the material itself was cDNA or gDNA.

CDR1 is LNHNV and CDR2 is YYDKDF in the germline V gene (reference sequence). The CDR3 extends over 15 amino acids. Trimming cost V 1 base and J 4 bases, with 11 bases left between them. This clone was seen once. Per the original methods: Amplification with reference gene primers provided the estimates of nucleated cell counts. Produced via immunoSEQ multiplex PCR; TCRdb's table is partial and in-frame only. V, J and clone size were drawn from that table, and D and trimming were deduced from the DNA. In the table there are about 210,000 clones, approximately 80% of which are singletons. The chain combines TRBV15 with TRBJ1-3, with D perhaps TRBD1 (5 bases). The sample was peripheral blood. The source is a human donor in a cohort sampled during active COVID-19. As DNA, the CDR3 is TGTGCCACCAGCAGAGGTGGGGCAAGCGGAAACACCATATATTTT. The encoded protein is CATSRGGASGNTIYF.